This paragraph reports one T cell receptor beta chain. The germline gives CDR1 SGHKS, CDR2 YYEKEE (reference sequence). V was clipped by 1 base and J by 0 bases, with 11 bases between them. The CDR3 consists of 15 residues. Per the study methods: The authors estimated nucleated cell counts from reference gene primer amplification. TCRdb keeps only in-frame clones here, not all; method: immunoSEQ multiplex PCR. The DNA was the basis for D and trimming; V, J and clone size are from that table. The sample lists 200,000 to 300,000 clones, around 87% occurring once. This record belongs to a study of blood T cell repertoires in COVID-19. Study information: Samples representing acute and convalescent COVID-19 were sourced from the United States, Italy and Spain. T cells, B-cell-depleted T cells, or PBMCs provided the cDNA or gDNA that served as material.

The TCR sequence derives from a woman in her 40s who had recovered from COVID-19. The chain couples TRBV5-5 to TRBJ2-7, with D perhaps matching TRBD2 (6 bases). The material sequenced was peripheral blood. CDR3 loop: CASSLTGVGSYEQYF. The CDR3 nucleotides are TGTGCCAGCAGCTTGACGGGAGTTGGCTCCTACGAGCAGTACTTC.